This T cell receptor beta chain was sequenced in a study of blood T cell repertoires in COVID-19. Across the whole study: Collection of acute and convalescent COVID-19 samples took place in the United States, Italy and Spain. The cDNA or gDNA used as material had been derived from T cells, B-cell-depleted T cells, or PBMCs.

Original handling: Estimated nucleated cell counts came from reference gene primer amplification. TCRdb's copy holds only in-frame clones and misses some; the assay was immunoSEQ multiplex PCR. The D gene and trimming were derived from the DNA, and the V and J assignments and clone size from that table. Of about 300,000 clones listed, 88% are singletons. The sequence came from a man aged 18 to 29 with active or convalescent COVID-19. Sequencing was carried out using peripheral blood.

CDR3 coding DNA: TGCGCCAGCTCCCGGAGTATTTTGGCGAACCACGAGCAGTACTTC. As protein: CASSRSILANHEQYF. The chain has TRBV10-1 and TRBJ2-7; D not resolved. Trimming shortened V by 8 bases and J by 5 bases, and 22 bases separated the two germline ends. CDR3 size: 15 residues. The V gene's germline CDR1 is WNHNN and CDR2 SYGVQD (reference sequence).